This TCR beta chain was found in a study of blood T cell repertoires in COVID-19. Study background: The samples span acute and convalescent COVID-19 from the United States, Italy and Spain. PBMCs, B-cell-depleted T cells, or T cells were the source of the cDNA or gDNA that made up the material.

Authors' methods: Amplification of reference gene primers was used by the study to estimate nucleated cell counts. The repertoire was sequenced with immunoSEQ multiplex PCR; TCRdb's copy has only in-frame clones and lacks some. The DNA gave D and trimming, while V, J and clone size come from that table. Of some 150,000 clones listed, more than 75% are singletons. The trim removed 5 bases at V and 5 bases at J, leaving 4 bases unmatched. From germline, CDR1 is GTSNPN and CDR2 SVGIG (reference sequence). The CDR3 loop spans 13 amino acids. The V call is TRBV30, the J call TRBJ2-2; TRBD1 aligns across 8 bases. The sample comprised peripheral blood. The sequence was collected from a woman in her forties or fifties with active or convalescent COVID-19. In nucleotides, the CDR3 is TGTGCCTGGGGACAGGGCCGGACCGGGGAGCTGTTTTTT. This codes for CAWGQGRTGELFF.